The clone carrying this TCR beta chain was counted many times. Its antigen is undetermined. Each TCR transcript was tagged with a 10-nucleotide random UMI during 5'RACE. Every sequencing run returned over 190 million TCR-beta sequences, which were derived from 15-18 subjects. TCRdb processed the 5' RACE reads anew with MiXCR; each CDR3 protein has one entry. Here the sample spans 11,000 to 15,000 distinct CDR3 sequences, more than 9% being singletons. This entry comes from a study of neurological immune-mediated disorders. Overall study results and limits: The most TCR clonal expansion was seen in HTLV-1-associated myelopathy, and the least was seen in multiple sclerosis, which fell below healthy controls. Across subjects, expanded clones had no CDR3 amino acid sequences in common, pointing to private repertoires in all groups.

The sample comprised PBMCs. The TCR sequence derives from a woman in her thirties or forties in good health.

In DNA form, the CDR3 reads TGTGCCAGCAGCCGACGGGGTTCCTACGAGCAGTACTTC. Translation: CASSRRGSYEQYF. The V gene is TRBV7-8, the J gene TRBJ2-7; D perhaps matches TRBD2 (5 bases). V was clipped by 5 bases and J by 1 base, with 9 bases between them. Germline CDR1 is SGHVS and CDR2 is FQNEAQ. The CDR3 covers 13 residues.